This T cell receptor beta chain is from a study of blood T cell repertoires in COVID-19. Overall study context: Samples representing acute and convalescent COVID-19 were sourced from the United States, Italy and Spain. T cells, B-cell-depleted T cells, or PBMCs provided the cDNA or gDNA that served as material.

Authors' processing steps: Amplification of reference gene primers provided the estimated nucleated cell counts. Clones were read by immunoSEQ multiplex PCR, and TCRdb kept only the in-frame ones, dropping some. Clonal size and the V and J genes are those of that table, whereas D and trimming came from the DNA. The sample has about 260,000 clones; roughly 86% are singletons. This CDR3 spans 14 amino acids. Germline assignment: CDR1 GTSNPN and CDR2 SVGIG (reference sequence). V was trimmed by 3 bases and J by 6 bases, leaving 18 bases between them. One Seattle source followed patients from active infection through their disease course.

The chain combines TRBV30 with TRBJ2-7; D might be TRBD1 (5 bases). The clonotype originates from a woman aged 55-69 years with COVID-19, enrolled during active disease. Specimen: peripheral blood. This CDR3 is CAWSQTVITSEQYF. For the CDR3, the DNA is TGTGCCTGGAGCCAGACAGTAATTACGAGCGAGCAGTACTTC.